The source of this T cell receptor beta chain is a study of blood T cell repertoires in COVID-19. About the study: T cells, B-cell-depleted T cells, or PBMCs supplied cDNA or gDNA.

Authors' data handling: By means of reference gene primer amplification, nucleated cell counts were estimated. This table comes from immunoSEQ multiplex PCR, and its TCRdb copy is limited to in-frame clones, with some not included. The DNA gave D and trimming, while V, J and clone size come from that table. The sample yields 250,000 to 400,000 clones, around 88% seen once. Seattle patients were enrolled during active infection and followed longitudinally. V dropped 1 base and J dropped 4 bases, with 8 bases sitting between them. This CDR3 spans 14 amino acids. The germline CDR1 and CDR2 sequences are LGHDT and YNNKEL (reference sequence). About this clone itself: The sample carries other DNA sequences with the same CDR3.

Sequencing input: peripheral blood. The chain joins TRBV3-1 (or the pseudogene TRBV3-2) to TRBJ1-5; TRBD1 might be the D (5 bases). The sequence was collected from a woman between 25 and 40 years old with COVID-19, enrolled during active disease. CDR3 nucleotides: TGTGCCAGCAGCCAAGGGGGGAGGAATCAGCCCCAGCATTTT. This codes for CASSQGGRNQPQHF.